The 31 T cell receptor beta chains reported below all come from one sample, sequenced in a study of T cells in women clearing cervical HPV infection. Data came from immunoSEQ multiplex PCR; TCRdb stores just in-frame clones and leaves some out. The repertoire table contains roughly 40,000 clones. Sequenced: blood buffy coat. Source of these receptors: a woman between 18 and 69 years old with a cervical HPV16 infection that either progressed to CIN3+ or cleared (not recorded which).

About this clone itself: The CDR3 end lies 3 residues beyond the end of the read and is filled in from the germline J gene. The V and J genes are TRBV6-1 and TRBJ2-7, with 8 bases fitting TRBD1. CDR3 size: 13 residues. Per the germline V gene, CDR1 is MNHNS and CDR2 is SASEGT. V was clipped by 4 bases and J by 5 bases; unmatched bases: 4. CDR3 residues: CASSAIRGHEQYF. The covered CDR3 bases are TGTGCCAGCAGTGCGATCAGGGGGCACGAG.

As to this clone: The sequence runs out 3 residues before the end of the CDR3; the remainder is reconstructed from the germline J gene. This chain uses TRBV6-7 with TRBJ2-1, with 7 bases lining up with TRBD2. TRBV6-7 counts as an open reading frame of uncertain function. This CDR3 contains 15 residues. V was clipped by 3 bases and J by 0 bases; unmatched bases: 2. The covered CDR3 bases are TGTGCCAGCAGTTATCCGGGGGGCTCCTACAATGAG. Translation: CASSYPGGSYNE. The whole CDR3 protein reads CASSYPGGSYNEQFF.

Here the CDR3 reads CASSDLGSGELFF. The covered CDR3 bases are TGCGCCAGCAGTGATTTGGGCTCCGGGGAG. The rearrangement uses TRBV10-2 and TRBJ2-2; D unclear. The CDR3 end falls 3 residues outside the read, so it is completed with the germline J gene. V was pared by 3 bases and J by 6 bases, with 8 bases between. The CDR3 is 13 amino acids. The germline V gene has CDR1 WSHSY and CDR2 SAAADI.

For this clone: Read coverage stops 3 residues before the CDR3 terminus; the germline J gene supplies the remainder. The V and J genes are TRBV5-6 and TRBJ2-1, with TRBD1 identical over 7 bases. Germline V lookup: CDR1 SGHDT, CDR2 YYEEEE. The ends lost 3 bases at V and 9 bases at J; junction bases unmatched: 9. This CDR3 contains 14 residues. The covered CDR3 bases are TGTGCCAGCAGCTACCGACAGGGCAAGGGTGAG. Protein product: CASSYRQGKGE. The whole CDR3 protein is CASSYRQGKGEQFF.

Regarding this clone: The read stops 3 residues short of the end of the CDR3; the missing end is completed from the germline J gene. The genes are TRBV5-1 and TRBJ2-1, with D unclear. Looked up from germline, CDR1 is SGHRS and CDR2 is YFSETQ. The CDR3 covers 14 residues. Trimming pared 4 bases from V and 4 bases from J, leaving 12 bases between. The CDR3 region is CASSPSAGYNEQFF. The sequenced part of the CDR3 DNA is TGCGCCAGCAGCCCCTCAGCCGGGTACAATGAG.

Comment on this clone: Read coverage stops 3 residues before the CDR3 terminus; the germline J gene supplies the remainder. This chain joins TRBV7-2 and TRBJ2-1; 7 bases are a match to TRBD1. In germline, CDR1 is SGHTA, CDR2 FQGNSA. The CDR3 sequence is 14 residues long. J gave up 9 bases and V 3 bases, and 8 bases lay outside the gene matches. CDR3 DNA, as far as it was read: TGTGCCAGCAGCTTTCGGACAGGAGAGAGTGAG. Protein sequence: CASSFRTGESE. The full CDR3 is CASSFRTGESEQFF.

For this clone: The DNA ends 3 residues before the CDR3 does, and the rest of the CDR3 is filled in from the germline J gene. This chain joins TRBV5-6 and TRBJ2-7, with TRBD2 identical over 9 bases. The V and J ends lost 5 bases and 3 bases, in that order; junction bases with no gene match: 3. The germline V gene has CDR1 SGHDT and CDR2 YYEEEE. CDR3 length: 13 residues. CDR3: CASRETSGYEQYF. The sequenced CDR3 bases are TGTGCCAGCAGGGAGACTAGCGGCTACGAG.

The CDR3 loop is CSASDGGSLQETQYF. The part of the CDR3 DNA that was read is TGCAGTGCTAGCGATGGCGGGTCCCTTCAAGAGACG. The chain joins TRBV20-1 to TRBJ2-3; D may be TRBD2 (5 bases). The read comes to an end 3 residues before the CDR3 does, leaving the germline J gene to fill in the end. From germline, CDR1 is DFQATT and CDR2 SNEGSKA (reference sequence). The CDR3 extends over 15 amino acids.

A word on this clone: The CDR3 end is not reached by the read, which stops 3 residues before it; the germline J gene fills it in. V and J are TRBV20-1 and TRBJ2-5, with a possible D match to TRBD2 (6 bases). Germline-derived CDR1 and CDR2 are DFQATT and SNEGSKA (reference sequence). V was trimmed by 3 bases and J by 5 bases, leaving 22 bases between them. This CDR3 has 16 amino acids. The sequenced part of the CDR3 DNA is TGCAGTGCTAGCCCCGGCTTGGCGGGATGGGGTGAGACC. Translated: CSASPGLAGWGET. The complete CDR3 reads CSASPGLAGWGETQYF.

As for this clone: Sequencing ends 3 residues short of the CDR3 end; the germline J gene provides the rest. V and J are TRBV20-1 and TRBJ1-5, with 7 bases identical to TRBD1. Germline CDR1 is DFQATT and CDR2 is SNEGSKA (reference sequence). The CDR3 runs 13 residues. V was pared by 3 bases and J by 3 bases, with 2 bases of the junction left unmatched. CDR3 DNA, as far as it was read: TGCAGTGCTAGTAAGGGGGCCAATCAGCCC. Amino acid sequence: CSASKGANQP. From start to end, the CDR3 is CSASKGANQPQHF.

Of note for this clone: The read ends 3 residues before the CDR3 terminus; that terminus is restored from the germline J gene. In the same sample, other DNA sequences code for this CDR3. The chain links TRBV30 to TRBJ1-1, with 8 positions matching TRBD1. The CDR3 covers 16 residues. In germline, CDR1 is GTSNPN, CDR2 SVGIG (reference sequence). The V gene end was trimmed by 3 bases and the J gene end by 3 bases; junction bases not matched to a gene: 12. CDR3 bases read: TGTGCCTGGAGGTCGGGGTACAGGGGGTTCGACACTGAA. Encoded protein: CAWRSGYRGFDTE. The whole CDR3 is CAWRSGYRGFDTEAFF.

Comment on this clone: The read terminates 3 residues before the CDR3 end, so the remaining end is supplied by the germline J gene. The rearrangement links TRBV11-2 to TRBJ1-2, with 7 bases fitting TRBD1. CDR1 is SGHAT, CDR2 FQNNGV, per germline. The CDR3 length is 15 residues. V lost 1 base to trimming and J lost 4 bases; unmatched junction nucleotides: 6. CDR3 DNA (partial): TGTGCCAGCAGCTTAGGGGACAGTGGCTCCTATGGC. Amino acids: CASSLGDSGSYG. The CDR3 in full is CASSLGDSGSYGYTF.

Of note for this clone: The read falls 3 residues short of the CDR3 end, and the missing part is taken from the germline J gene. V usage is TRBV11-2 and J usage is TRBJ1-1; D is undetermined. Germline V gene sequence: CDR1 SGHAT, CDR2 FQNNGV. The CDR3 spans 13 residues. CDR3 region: CASSLEPNGEAFF. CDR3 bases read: TGTGCCAGCAGCTTAGAACCCAACGGGGAA.

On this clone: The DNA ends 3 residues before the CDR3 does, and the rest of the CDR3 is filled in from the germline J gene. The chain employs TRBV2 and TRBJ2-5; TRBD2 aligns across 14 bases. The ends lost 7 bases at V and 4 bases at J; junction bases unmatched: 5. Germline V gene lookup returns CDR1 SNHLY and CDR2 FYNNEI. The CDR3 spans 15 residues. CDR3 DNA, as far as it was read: TGTGCCAGCATGGGACTAGCGGGAGTTTCAGAGACC. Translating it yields CASMGLAGVSET. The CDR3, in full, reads CASMGLAGVSETQYF.

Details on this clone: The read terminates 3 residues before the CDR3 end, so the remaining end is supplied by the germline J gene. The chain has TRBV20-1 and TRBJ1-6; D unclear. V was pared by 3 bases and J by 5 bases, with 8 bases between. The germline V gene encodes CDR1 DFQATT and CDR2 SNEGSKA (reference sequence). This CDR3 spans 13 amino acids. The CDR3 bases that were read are TGCAGTGCTAGTCAAGACAATAATTCACCC. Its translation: CSASQDNNSP. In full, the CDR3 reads CSASQDNNSPLHF.

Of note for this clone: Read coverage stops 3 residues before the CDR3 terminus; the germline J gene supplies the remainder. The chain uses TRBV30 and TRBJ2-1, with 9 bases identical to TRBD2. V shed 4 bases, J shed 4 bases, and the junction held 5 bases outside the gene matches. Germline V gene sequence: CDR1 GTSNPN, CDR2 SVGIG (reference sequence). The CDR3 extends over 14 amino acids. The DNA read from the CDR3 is TGTGCCTGGAAGCTAGCGGGGCTTTACAATGAG. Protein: CAWKLAGLYNE. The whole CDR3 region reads CAWKLAGLYNEQFF.

CDR3 in amino acids: CASSQGETQYF. The CDR3 bases that were read are TGTGCCAGCTCGCAGGGGGAGACC. The chain couples TRBV2 to TRBJ2-5, with D perhaps matching TRBD1 (6 bases). The CDR3 extends 3 residues past the end of the read, so its final part is completed from the germline J gene. The CDR3 is 11 amino acids. V was cut by 8 bases and J by 5 bases, with 9 bases left in between. CDR1 SNHLY and CDR2 FYNNEI come from the germline V gene. Looking up the rest from reference TRBV2 and TRBJ2-5 gives the full variable domain: EPEVTQTPSHQVTQMGQEVILRCVPISNHLYFYWYRQILGQKVEFLVSFYNNEISEKSEIFDDQFSVERPDGSNFTLKIRSTKLEDSAMYFCASSQGETQYFGPGTRLLVL.

The CDR3 loop is CASSLPRDRGRRETQYF. CDR3 DNA (partial): TGTGCCAGCAGTTTGCCCCGGGACAGGGGGCGTCGGGAGACC. The rearrangement links TRBV28 to TRBJ2-5, with TRBD1 matching over 12 bases. The read terminates 3 residues ahead of where the CDR3 ends, so the germline J gene completes it. This CDR3 has 17 residues. Unmatched junction bases numbered 10, after V lost 3 bases and J lost 5 bases. Germline CDR1 MDHEN, CDR2 SYDVKM.

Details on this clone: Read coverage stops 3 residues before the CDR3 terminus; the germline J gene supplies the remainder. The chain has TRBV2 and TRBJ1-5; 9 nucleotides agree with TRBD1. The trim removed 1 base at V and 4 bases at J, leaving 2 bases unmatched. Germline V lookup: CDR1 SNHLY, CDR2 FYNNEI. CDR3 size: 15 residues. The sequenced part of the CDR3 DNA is TGTGCCAGCAGTGAAGAGGGGACAGGGAATCAGCCC. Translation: CASSEEGTGNQP. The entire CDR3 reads CASSEEGTGNQPQHF.

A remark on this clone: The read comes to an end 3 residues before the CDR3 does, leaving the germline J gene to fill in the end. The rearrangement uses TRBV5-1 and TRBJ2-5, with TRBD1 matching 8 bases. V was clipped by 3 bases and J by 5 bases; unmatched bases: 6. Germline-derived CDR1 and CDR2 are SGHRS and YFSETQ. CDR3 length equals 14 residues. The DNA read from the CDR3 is TGCGCCAGCAGCTCTCAGACAGGGGAGGAGACC. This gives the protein CASSSQTGEET. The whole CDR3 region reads CASSSQTGEETQYF.

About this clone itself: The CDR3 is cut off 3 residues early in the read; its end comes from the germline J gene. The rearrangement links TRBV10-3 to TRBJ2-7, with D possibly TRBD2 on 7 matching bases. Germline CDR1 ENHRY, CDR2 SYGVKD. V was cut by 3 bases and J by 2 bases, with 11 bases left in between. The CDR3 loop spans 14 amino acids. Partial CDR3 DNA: TGTGCCATCAGTGATCGGGGGGCTACCTACGAG. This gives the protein CAISDRGATYE. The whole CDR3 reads CAISDRGATYEQYF.

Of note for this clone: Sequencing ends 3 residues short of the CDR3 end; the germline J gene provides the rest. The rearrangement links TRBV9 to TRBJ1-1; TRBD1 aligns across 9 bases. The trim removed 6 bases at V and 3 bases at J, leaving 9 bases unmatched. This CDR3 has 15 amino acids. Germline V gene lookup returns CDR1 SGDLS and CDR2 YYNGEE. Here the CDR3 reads CASNTGGGRYTEAFF. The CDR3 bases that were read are TGTGCCAGCAATACAGGGGGCGGGAGGTACACTGAA.

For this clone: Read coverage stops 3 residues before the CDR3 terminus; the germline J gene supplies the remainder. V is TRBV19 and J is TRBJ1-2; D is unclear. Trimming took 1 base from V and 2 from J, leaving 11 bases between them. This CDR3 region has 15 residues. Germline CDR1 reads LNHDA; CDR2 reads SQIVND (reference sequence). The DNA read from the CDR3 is TGTGCCAGTAGTATAGGCGTTCTGGGCAACTATGGC. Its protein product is CASSIGVLGNYG. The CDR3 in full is CASSIGVLGNYGYTF.

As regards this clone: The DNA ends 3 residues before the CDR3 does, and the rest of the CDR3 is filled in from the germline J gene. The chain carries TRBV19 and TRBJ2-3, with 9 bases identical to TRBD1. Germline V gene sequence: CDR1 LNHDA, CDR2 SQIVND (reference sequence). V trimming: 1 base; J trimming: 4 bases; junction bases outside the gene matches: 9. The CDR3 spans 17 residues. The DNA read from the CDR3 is TGTGCCAGTAGTATAGTTGGGACAGGGTTAGTTCCAGATACG. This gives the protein CASSIVGTGLVPDT. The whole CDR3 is CASSIVGTGLVPDTQYF.

The chain's CDR3 is CASAGIYGYTF. CDR3 DNA, as far as it was read: TGCGCCAGCGCAGGGATTTATGGC. The chain is built from TRBV10-2 and TRBJ1-2, with D maybe TRBD1 (5 bases). The read comes to an end 3 residues before the CDR3 does, leaving the germline J gene to fill in the end. V was shortened by 8 bases and J by 5 bases, with 9 bases between the two germline ends. This CDR3 has 11 residues. Germline V gives CDR1 WSHSY, CDR2 SAAADI.

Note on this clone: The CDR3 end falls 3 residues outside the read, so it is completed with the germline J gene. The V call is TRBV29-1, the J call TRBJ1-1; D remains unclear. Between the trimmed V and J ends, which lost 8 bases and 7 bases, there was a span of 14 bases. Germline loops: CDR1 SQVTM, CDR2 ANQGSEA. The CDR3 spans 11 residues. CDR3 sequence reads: CSPVRAGEAFF. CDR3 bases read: TGCAGCCCCGTGAGGGCCGGTGAA.

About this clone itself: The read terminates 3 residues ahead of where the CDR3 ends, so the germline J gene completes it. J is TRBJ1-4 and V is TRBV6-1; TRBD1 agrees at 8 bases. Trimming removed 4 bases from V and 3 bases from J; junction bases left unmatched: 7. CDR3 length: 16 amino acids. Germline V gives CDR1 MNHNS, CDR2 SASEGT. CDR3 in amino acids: CASSVSPGQANEKLFF. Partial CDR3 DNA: TGTGCCAGCAGTGTCAGTCCGGGACAGGCTAATGAAAAA.

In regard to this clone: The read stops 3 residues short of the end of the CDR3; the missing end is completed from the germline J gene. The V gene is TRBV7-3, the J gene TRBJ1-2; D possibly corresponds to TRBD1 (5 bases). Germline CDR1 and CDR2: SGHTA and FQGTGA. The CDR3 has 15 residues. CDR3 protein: CASSSSGTPSYDYTF. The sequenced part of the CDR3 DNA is TGTGCCAGCAGCTCCTCCGGGACTCCCTCTTACGAC.

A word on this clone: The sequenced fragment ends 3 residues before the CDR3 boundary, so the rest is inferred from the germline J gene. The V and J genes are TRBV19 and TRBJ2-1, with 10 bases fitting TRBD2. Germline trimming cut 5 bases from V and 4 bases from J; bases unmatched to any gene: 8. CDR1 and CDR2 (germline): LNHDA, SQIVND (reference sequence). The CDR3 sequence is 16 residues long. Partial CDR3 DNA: TGTGCCAGTAGTTTTCTCGGGACTAGCGATTACAATGAG. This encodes CASSFLGTSDYNE. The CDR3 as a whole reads CASSFLGTSDYNEQFF.

The CDR3 is CASSGNRGYGPQETQYF. CDR3 bases read: TGTGCCAGTAGTGGAAACAGGGGTTACGGGCCACAAGAGACC. The J gene is TRBJ2-5, the V gene TRBV19, with 7 bases identical to TRBD1. The CDR3 extends 3 residues past the end of the read, so its final part is completed from the germline J gene. This CDR3 is built from 17 residues. V lost 5 bases to trimming and J lost 2 bases; unmatched junction nucleotides: 14. Germline values: CDR1 LNHDA, CDR2 SQIVND (reference sequence).

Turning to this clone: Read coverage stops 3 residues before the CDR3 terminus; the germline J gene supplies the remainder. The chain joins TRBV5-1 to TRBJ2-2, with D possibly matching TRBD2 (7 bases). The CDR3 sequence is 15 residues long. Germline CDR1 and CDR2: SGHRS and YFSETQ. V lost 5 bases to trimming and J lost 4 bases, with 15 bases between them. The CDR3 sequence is CASRTIGGATGELFF. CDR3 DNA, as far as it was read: TGCGCCAGCAGGACTATAGGGGGGGCCACCGGGGAG.